This T cell receptor beta chain emerged from a study of T cells in Graves' hyperthyroidism and ophthalmopathy. General observations from the study: In the analysis, a 13 V-J model separated ophthalmopathy from stable hyperthyroidism. A median about 6.5 months before onset, the model predicted ophthalmopathy.

The CDR3 has 18 amino acids. Germline CDR1 and CDR2: SGHRS and YFSETQ. With V trimmed by 1 base and J by 5 bases, 16 bases remained unmatched. The TCR beta CDR3 regions underwent amplification using RNA transcripts as the source. HTBI primers drove first-round RT-PCR of the TCR CDR3. TCRdb reprocessed the multiplex PCR reads with MiXCR, giving one entry per CDR3 protein. The sample shows 490,000 or so distinct CDR3 sequences, 20% to 25% of them seen only once. This clonotype was seen a few times. Its specificity is unknown. Sequencing input: blood. The chain uses TRBV5-1 and TRBJ2-7; 9 bases fit TRBD1. The receptor's source is a woman in her 70s with Graves' ophthalmopathy. CDR3 nucleotides: TGCGCCAGCAGCTTGCCTCCCACCGGGACAGGGTATCTTCACGAGCAGTACTTC. Protein sequence: CASSLPPTGTGYLHEQYF.